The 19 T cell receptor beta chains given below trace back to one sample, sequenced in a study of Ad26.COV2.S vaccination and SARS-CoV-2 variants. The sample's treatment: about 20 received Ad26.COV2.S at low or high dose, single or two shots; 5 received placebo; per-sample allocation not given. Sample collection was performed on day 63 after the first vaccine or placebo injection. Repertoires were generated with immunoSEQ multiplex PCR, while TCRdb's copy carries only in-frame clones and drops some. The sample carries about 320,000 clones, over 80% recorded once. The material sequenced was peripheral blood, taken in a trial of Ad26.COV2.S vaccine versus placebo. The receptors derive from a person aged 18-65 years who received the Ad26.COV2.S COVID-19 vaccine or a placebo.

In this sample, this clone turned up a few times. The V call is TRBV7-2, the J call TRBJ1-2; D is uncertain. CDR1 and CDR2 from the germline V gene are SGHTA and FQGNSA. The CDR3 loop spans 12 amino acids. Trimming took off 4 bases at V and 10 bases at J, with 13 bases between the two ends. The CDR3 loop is CASSSDRDYYTF. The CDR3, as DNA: TGTGCCAGCAGCTCAGATAGGGATTACTACACCTTC.

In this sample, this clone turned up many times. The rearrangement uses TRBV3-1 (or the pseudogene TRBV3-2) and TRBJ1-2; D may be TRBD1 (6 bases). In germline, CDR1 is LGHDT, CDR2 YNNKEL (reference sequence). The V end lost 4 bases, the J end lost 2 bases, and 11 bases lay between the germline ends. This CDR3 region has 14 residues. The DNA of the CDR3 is TGTGCCAGCAGCCGCCGGGACATAAACTATGGCTACACCTTC. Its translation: CASSRRDINYGYTF.

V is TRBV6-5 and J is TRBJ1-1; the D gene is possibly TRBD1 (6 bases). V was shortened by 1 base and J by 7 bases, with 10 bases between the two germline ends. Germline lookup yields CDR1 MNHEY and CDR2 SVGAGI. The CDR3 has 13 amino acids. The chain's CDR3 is CASSYWLGGEAFF. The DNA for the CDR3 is TGTGCCAGCAGTTACTGGTTAGGGGGTGAAGCTTTCTTT.

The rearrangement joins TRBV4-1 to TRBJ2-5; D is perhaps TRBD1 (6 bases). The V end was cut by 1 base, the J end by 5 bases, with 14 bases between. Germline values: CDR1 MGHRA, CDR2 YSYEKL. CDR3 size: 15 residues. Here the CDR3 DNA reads TGCGCCAGCAGCCAAGGGCGACAGGTATGGGAGACCCAGTACTTC. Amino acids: CASSQGRQVWETQYF.

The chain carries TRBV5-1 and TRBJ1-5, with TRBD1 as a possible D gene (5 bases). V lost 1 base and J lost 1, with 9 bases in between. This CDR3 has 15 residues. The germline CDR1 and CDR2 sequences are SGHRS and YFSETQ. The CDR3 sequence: CASSLNAGSNQPQHF. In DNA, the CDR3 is TGCGCCAGCAGCTTGAACGCAGGGAGCAATCAGCCCCAGCATTTT.

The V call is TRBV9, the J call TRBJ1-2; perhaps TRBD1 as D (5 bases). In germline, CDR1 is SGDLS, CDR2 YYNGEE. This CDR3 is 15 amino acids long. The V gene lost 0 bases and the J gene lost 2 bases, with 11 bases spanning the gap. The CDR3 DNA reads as TGTGCCAGCAGCGTAGTCGGTACAGGCAACTATGGCTACACCTTC. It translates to CASSVVGTGNYGYTF.

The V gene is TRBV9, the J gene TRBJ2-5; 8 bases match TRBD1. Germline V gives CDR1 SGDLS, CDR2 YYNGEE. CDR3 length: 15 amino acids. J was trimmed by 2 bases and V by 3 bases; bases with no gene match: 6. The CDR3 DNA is TGTGCCAGCAGCGGTCGCGGGACAGGTCAAGAGACCCAGTACTTC. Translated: CASSGRGTGQETQYF. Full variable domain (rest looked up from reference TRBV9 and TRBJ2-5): DSGVTQTPKHLITATGQRVTLRCSPRSGDLSVYWYQQSLDQGLQFLIQYYNGEERAKGNILERFSAQQFPDLHSELNLSSLELGDSALYFCASSGRGTGQETQYFGPGTRLLVL.

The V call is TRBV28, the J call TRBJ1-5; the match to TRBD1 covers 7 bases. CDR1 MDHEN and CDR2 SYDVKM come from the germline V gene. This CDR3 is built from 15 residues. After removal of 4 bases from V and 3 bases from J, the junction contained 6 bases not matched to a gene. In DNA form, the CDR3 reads TGTGCCAGCAGTTCACCGGGACAGATCAATCAGCCCCAGCATTTT. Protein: CASSSPGQINQPQHF.

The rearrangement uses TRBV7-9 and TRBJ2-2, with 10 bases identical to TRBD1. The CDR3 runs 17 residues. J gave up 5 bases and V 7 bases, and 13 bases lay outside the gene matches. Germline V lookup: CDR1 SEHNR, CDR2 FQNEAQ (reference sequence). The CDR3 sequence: CASITWPGQGETGELFF. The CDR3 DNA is TGTGCCAGCATAACATGGCCAGGACAGGGGGAAACCGGGGAGCTGTTTTTT.

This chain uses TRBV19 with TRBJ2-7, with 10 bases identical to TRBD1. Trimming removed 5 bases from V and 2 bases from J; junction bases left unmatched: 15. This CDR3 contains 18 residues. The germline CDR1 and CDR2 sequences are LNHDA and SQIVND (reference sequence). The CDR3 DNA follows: TGTGCCAGTAGTTCTAGCCGGGACAGGGGTGGTACAGCCTACGAGCAGTACTTC. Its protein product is CASSSSRDRGGTAYEQYF.

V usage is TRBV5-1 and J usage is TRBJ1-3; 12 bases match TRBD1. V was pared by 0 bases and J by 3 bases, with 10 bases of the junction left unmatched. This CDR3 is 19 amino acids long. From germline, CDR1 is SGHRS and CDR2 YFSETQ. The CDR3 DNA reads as TGCGCCAGCAGCTTGGCAATGGGACAGGGGGCCGCTGGTGGAAACACCATATATTTT. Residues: CASSLAMGQGAAGGNTIYF.

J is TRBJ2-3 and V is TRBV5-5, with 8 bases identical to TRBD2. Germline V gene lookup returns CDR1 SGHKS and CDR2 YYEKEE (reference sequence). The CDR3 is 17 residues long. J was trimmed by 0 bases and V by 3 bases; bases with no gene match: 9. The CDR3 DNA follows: TGTGCCAGCAGCTCCCCCCGGGGGGGGGTGAGCACAGATACGCAGTATTTT. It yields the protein CASSSPRGGVSTDTQYF.

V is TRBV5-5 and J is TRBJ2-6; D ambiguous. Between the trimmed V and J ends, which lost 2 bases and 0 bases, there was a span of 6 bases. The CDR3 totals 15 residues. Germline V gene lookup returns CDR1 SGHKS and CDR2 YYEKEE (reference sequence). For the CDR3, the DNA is TGTGCCAGCAGCTTCGCTAACTCTGGGGCCAACGTCCTGACTTTC. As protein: CASSFANSGANVLTF.

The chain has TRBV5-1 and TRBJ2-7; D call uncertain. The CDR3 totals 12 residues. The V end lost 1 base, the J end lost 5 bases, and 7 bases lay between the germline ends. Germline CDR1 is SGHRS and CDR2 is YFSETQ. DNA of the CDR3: TGCGCCAGCAGCTTGAGTCCAGACGAGCAGTACTTC. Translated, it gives CASSLSPDEQYF.

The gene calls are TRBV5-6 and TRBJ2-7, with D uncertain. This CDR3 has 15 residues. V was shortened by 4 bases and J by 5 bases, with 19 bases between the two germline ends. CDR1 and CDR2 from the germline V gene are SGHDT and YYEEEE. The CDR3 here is CASSQPRLDSDEQYF. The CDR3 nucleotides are TGTGCCAGCAGCCAACCTCGACTGGATTCGGACGAGCAGTACTTC.

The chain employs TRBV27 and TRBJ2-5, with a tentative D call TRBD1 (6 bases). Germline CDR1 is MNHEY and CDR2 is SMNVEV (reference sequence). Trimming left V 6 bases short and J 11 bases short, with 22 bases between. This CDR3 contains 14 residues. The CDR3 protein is CASRKADVQGHQYF. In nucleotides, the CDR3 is TGTGCCAGCAGAAAGGCGGATGTCCAGGGGCATCAGTACTTC.

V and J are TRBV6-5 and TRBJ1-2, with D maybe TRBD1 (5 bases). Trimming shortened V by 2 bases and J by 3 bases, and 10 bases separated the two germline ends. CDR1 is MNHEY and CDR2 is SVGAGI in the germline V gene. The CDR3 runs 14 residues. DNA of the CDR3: TGTGCCAGCAGTTACCTTGGGGCTGACTATGGCTACACCTTC. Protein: CASSYLGADYGYTF.

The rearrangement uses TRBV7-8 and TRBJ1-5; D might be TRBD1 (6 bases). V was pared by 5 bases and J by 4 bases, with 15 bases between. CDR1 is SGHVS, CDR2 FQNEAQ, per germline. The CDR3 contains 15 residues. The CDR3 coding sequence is TGTGCCAGCAGCGGAAGGGGGTCACCTAATCAGCCCCAGCATTTT. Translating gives CASSGRGSPNQPQHF.

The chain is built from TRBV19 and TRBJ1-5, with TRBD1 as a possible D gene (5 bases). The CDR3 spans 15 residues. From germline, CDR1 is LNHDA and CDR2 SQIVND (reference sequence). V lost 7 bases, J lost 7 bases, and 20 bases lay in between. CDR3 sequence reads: CASNDPGGSYQPQHF. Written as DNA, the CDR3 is TGTGCCAGTAACGACCCGGGGGGTTCTTACCAGCCCCAGCATTTT.